This T cell receptor (beta chain) derives from a study of OX40 agonist ivuxolimab in advanced cancers. Findings of the study overall: Clonal expansion by week 6 occurred in CD4+ and CD8+ blood T cells (at 0.1 to 3.0 mg/kg). There were, on average, more expanded clones in CD8+ T cells than in CD4+.

Sequencing used immunoSEQ multiplex PCR; TCRdb keeps in-frame clones, though not all of them. The top ten hold roughly 0.79% of the sample, which has roughly 58,000 clones, around nine tenths seen once. Notes on this clone: Its antigen is currently unknown.

The CDR3 covers 17 residues. V shed 0 bases and J 2 bases; nucleotides not matched to a gene: 7. Germline V CDR1 and CDR2: LGHNA, YNFKEQ. This sample comprised CD4+ or CD8+ T cells sorted from blood, obtained in a trial of the OX40 agonist ivuxolimab. The origin of this receptor is an adult with an advanced solid tumor such as melanoma, head and neck, liver or kidney cancer. J is TRBJ2-3 and V is TRBV4-2; 8 nucleotides align to TRBD2. CDR3 region: CASSQDRQRGNTDTQYF. CDR3 nucleotide sequence: TGTGCCAGCAGCCAAGATCGTCAGCGGGGGAACACAGATACGCAGTATTTT.